This T cell receptor (beta chain) was captured in a study of CD8+ T cells in alopecia areata. General study findings and limits: While tofacitinib was given, many expanded lesional clones persisted in scalp and blood.

Treatment reported: oral pan-JAK inhibitor, 5-10 mg twice daily. The authors sorted CD4+ and CD8+ T cells from PBMCs. Reverse transcription of extracted RNA yielded cDNA, which provided the sequencing template. Clones were read by immunoSEQ multiplex PCR, and TCRdb kept only the in-frame ones, dropping some. The sample has hundreds of thousands of clones, around three fifths seen once. About this clone: As yet, its antigen is unknown.

The CDR3 contains 13 residues. V dropped 4 bases and J dropped 4 bases, with 11 bases sitting between them. Germline-derived CDR1 and CDR2 are ENHRY and SYGVKD. Specimen: CD4+ T cells sorted from blood, collected at week 52, from a patient treated with tofacitinib. The TCR sequence derives from a human donor with alopecia areata. The V gene is TRBV10-3, the J gene TRBJ2-7, with a tentative D call TRBD1 (6 bases). The CDR3 DNA reads as TGTGCCATCAGTGTCACAGGGTCGTACGAGCAGTACTTC. Residues: CAISVTGSYEQYF.